This TCR beta chain appears in the sequencing data of a study of blood T cell repertoires in COVID-19. Study in general: From T cells, B-cell-depleted T cells, or PBMCs came the material, which was cDNA or gDNA.

Per the original data handling: Nucleated cell number was recorded as an estimate derived from reference gene primer amplification. TCRdb keeps only in-frame clones here, not all; method: immunoSEQ multiplex PCR. V, J and clone size are those of that table, while D and trimming were read from the DNA. The sample holds approximately 410,000 clones, 75% to 90% seen once. The CDR3 loop spans 16 amino acids. The V gene end was trimmed by 4 bases and the J gene end by 2 bases; junction bases not matched to a gene: 10. The germline V gene encodes CDR1 SGHNT and CDR2 YYREEE (reference sequence). The chain combines TRBV5-4 with TRBJ2-7, with TRBD1 identical over 9 bases. Sample: peripheral blood. This TCR came from a woman under 40 with active or convalescent COVID-19. In DNA form, the CDR3 reads TGTGCCAGCAGCCGGACTTTGGGACAGGGACCCTACGAGCAGTACTTC. Translating it yields CASSRTLGQGPYEQYF.